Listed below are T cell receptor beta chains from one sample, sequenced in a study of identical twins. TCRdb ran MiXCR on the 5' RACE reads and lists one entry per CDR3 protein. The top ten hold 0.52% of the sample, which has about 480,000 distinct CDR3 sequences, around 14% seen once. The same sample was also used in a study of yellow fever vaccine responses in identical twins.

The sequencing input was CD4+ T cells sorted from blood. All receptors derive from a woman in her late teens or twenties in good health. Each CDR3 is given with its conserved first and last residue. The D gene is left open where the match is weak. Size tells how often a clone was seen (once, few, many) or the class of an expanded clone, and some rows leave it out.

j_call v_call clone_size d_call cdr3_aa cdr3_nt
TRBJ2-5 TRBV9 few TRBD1 CASSVKEGAYEETQYF TGTGCCAGCAGCGTAAAAGAGGGGGCCTATGAAGAGACCCAGTACTTC
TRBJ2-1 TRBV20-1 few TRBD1 CSAGPGTGRANEQFF TGCAGTGCTGGTCCCGGGACAGGGAGGGCCAATGAGCAGTTCTTC
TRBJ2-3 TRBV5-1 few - CASSPGGRSTDTQYF TGCGCCAGCAGCCCCGGGGGGCGAAGCACAGATACGCAGTATTTT
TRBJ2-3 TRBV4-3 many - CASSQDIGGGYAYTDTQYF TGCGCCAGCAGCCAAGATATCGGAGGCGGGTATGCCTACACAGATACGCAGTATTTT
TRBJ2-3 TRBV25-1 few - CASSESTSPTLTDTQYF TGTGCCAGCAGTGAGAGCACTAGCCCGACACTGACAGATACGCAGTATTTT
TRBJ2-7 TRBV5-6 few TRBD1 CASSSPPGQGTYEQYF TGTGCCAGCAGTTCCCCCCCCGGACAGGGAACCTACGAGCAGTACTTC
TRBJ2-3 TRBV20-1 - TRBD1 CSGPGQGSDTQYF TGCAGCGGACCGGGACAGGGGTCAGATACGCAGTATTTT
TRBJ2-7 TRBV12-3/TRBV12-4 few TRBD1 CASSSPTGTGLYEQYF TGTGCCAGCAGTTCGCCCACCGGGACAGGGCTCTACGAGCAGTACTTC
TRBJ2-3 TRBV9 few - CASSAGQSLTDTQYF TGTGCCAGCAGCGCGGGACAATCGCTCACAGATACGCAGTATTTT
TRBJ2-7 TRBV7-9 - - CASSSTSRPYEQYF TGTGCCAGCAGCTCGACTTCAAGGCCCTACGAGCAGTACTTC
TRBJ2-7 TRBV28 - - CASSLGGSLNEQYF TGTGCCAGCAGTTTGGGGGGTAGTCTCAACGAGCAGTACTTC
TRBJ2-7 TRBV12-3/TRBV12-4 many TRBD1 CASGSDRGNLKQYF TGTGCCAGCGGGTCAGACAGGGGGAATTTAAAGCAGTACTTC
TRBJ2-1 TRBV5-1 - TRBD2 CASKSGGGYNEQFF TGCGCCAGCAAGAGCGGGGGGGGTTACAATGAGCAGTTCTTC
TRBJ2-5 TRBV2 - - CASAPKETQYF TGTGCCAGCGCACCCAAAGAGACCCAGTACTTC
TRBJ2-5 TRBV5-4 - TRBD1 CASSIPTGGGETQYF TGTGCCAGCAGCATACCGACAGGGGGCGGGGAGACCCAGTACTTC
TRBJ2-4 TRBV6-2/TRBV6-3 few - CASSYSGEVRRAKNIQYF TGTGCCAGCAGTTACTCAGGGGAAGTGAGGAGAGCCAAAAACATTCAGTACTTC
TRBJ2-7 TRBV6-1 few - CASSRRTLPYEQYF TGTGCCAGCAGTCGAAGGACACTACCCTACGAGCAGTACTTC
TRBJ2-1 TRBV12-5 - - CASQNRFSGQSIDEQFF TGTGCTAGCCAAAATCGGTTTTCCGGACAGTCTATCGATGAGCAGTTCTTC
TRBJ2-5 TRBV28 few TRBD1 CASSKMAGTEQETQYF TGTGCCAGCTCTAAAATGGCCGGGACAGAGCAAGAGACCCAGTACTTC
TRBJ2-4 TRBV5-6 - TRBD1 CASSNRGDLAKNIQYF TGTGCCAGCAGCAACAGGGGGGACCTAGCCAAAAACATTCAGTACTTC
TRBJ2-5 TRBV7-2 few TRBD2 CASSLERGVRETQYF TGTGCCAGCAGCTTAGAACGGGGGGTGAGAGAGACCCAGTACTTC
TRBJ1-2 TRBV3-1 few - CASSQLTGDYGYTF TGTGCCAGCAGCCAACTCACGGGGGACTATGGCTACACCTTC
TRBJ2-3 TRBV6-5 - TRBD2 CASSYRGLAGYTDTQYF TGTGCCAGCAGTTACCGCGGACTAGCGGGATACACAGATACGCAGTATTTT
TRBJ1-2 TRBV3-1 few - CASSQEAAGDYGYTF TGTGCCAGCAGCCAAGAAGCCGCGGGCGACTATGGCTACACCTTC
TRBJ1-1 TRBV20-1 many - CSARVGNTEAFF TGCAGTGCTAGAGTGGGGAACACTGAAGCTTTCTTT
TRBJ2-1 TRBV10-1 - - CASSVSVNNEQFF TGCGCCAGCAGTGTTTCCGTAAACAATGAGCAGTTCTTC
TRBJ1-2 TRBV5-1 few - CASSWQNSYGYTF TGCGCCAGCAGCTGGCAAAACAGCTATGGCTACACCTTC